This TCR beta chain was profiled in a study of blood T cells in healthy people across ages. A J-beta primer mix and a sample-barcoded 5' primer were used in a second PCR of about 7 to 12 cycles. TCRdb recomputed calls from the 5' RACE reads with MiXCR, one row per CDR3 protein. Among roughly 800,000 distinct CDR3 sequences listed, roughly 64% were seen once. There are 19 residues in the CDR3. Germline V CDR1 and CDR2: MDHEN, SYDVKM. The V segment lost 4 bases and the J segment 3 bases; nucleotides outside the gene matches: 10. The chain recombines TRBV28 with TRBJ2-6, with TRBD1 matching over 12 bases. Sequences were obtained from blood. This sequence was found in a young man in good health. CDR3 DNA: TGTGCCAGCAGTTACGACCGGGACAGGGGGCCGGGTGGGGCCAACGTCCTGACTTTC. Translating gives CASSYDRDRGPGGANVLTF. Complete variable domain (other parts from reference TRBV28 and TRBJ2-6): DVKVTQSSRYLVKRTGEKVFLECVQDMDHENMFWYRQDPGLGLRLIYFSYDVKMKEKGDIPEGYSVSREKKERFSLILESASTNQTSMYLCASSYDRDRGPGGANVLTFGAGSRLTVL.